Presented here are 30 T cell receptor beta chains from one specimen sequenced in a study of T cell changes during pregnancy in multiple sclerosis. Clones were sequenced by immunoSEQ multiplex PCR, and TCRdb holds only the in-frame ones, with some missing. In the table there are around 35,000 clones, almost 95% of which are singletons. The sequencing sample was made of PBMCs (not recorded whether the cells were cultured). Every receptor here comes from a female donor with multiple sclerosis, enrolled in a pregnancy study.

The chain couples TRBV7-2 to TRBJ2-2, with 11 nucleotides matching TRBD2. The CDR3 loop spans 17 amino acids. From germline, CDR1 is SGHTA and CDR2 FQGNSA. The V segment lost 4 bases and the J segment 4 bases; nucleotides outside the gene matches: 8. CDR3 residues: CASSYDVAGGLTGELFF. DNA of the CDR3: TGTGCCAGCAGCTATGACGTAGCGGGAGGGCTCACCGGGGAGCTGTTTTTT.

The chain couples TRBV10-3 to TRBJ1-1; 12 positions match TRBD1. The CDR3 loop spans 17 amino acids. J lost 5 bases, V lost 6 bases, and 13 bases had no gene match. Germline V CDR1 and CDR2: ENHRY, SYGVKD. This chain's CDR3 is CAIRDGTGGAGKTEAFF. Written as DNA, the CDR3 is TGTGCCATCAGAGACGGGACAGGGGGCGCTGGGAAAACTGAAGCTTTCTTT.

The V and J genes are TRBV12-5 and TRBJ2-4; D might be TRBD1 (6 bases). V was trimmed by 5 bases and J by 0 bases, leaving 11 bases between them. Per germline, CDR1 LGHNT and CDR2 FRNRAP. The CDR3 covers 15 residues. The CDR3, as DNA: TGTGCTAGTGGTCTGGGACATCTAGCCAAAAACATTCAGTACTTC. Translation: CASGLGHLAKNIQYF.

The CDR3 sequence is CSVVTGGSETQYF. The CDR3, as DNA: TGCAGCGTTGTGACAGGGGGCTCAGAGACCCAGTACTTC. This chain joins TRBV29-1 and TRBJ2-5, with 10 bases that match TRBD1. The CDR3 runs 13 residues. V trimming: 4 bases; J trimming: 4 bases; junction bases outside the gene matches: 3. Germline lookup yields CDR1 SQVTM and CDR2 ANQGSEA.

This clone was observed a single time. This chain links TRBV6-1 with TRBJ2-1; 14 bases match TRBD2. Unmatched junction bases numbered 2, after V lost 6 bases and J lost 7 bases. The CDR3 spans 14 residues. CDR1 and CDR2 from the germline V gene are MNHNS and SASEGT. CDR3: CASSGTSGSNEQFF. DNA of the CDR3: TGTGCCAGCAGCGGGACTAGCGGGAGTAATGAGCAGTTCTTC.

The chain couples TRBV12-1 to TRBJ1-2. TRBV12-1 is a pseudogene locus. The CDR3 totals 15 residues. CDR3 coding DNA: TGTGCCAGCAGCTTGATACGGGGGGCGAACTATGGCTACACCTTC. It specifies CASSLIRGANYGYTF.

V is TRBV28 and J is TRBJ1-4; D remains unclear. In germline, CDR1 is MDHEN, CDR2 SYDVKM. Trimming stripped 2 bases from V and 8 bases from J, with 15 bases between. CDR3 size: 15 residues. CDR3 nucleotide sequence: TGTGCCAGCAGTTTAGGACCTCCTCTCGGGGAAAAACTGTTTTTT. Protein: CASSLGPPLGEKLFF.

The rearrangement links TRBV19 to TRBJ1-1, with D unresolved. The CDR3 has 14 residues. V was shortened by 7 bases and J by 1 base, with 13 bases between the two germline ends. Per the germline V gene, CDR1 is LNHDA and CDR2 is SQIVND (reference sequence). CDR3 sequence: CASTWSSANTEAFF. CDR3 DNA: TGTGCCAGTACTTGGTCGAGCGCGAACACTGAAGCTTTCTTT.

This clone came up once. The chain recombines TRBV28 with TRBJ1-2; 8 bases are shared with TRBD1. The trim removed 4 bases at V and 2 bases at J, leaving 3 bases unmatched. Germline CDR1 is MDHEN and CDR2 is SYDVKM. The CDR3 contains 14 residues. As DNA, the CDR3 is TGTGCCAGCAGTTACGGGGACAGGAACTATGGCTACACCTTC. Its translation: CASSYGDRNYGYTF.

V gene TRBV29-1 combines with J gene TRBJ2-3; the D is unclear. Trimming left V 5 bases short and J 3 bases short, with 9 bases between. CDR1 SQVTM and CDR2 ANQGSEA come from the germline V gene. This CDR3 is built from 12 residues. CDR3 nucleotides: TGCAGCGTTCAGTCGGCAACAGATACGCAGTATTTT. Amino acids: CSVQSATDTQYF.

V gene TRBV5-6 combines with J gene TRBJ2-1, with TRBD2 identical over 11 bases. This CDR3 is 15 amino acids long. The J segment lost 8 bases and the V segment lost 4 bases, leaving 8 bases of the junction unmatched. The germline CDR1 and CDR2 sequences are SGHDT and YYEEEE. The CDR3 reads CASSILAGAEDEQFF. In nucleotides, the CDR3 is TGTGCCAGCAGCATACTAGCGGGAGCGGAAGATGAGCAGTTCTTC.

The chain uses TRBV27 and TRBJ2-7; D unclear. Germline V CDR1 and CDR2: MNHEY, SMNVEV (reference sequence). The CDR3 is made up of 15 amino acids. The V gene lost 2 bases and the J gene lost 0 bases, with 11 bases spanning the gap. The CDR3 nucleotides read TGTGCCAGCAGTTTAAGGGCAGATAACTCCTACGAGCAGTACTTC. This encodes CASSLRADNSYEQYF.

The chain carries TRBV5-1 and TRBJ2-1; 7 positions match TRBD2. This CDR3 region has 15 residues. V shed 2 bases, J shed 8 bases, and the junction held 10 bases outside the gene matches. Germline V gene lookup returns CDR1 SGHRS and CDR2 YFSETQ. The CDR3 DNA is TGCGCCAGCAGCTTAGGGGCTAGCGGTTACGATGAGCAGTTCTTC. This codes for CASSLGASGYDEQFF.

The V and J genes are TRBV9 and TRBJ2-7; 12 positions match TRBD2. This CDR3 has 19 amino acids. Losses at the gene ends were 0 bases for V and 3 bases for J; bases not matched to a gene: 13. Germline CDR1 SGDLS, CDR2 YYNGEE. As DNA, the CDR3 is TGTGCCAGCAGCGTAGCGGCTAGCGGGAGGGCCAAGGTAGGCTACGAGCAGTACTTC. Its translation is CASSVAASGRAKVGYEQYF.

The chain employs TRBV7-3 and TRBJ2-2; TRBD1 might be the D (6 bases). V dropped 2 bases and J dropped 2 bases, with 21 bases sitting between them. The CDR3 contains 19 residues. Germline lookup yields CDR1 SGHTA and CDR2 FQGTGA. CDR3 amino acids: CASSLAQTGNPFNTGELFF. The DNA for the CDR3 is TGTGCCAGCAGCTTAGCACAAACAGGGAACCCTTTCAACACCGGGGAGCTGTTTTTT.

The rearrangement joins TRBV18 to TRBJ1-2, with 7 bases that match TRBD1. The CDR3 is made up of 12 amino acids. V shed 3 bases and J 8 bases; nucleotides not matched to a gene: 3. Per germline, CDR1 KGHSH and CDR2 LQKENI. The CDR3: CASSPDRTGYTF. The CDR3 DNA is TGTGCCAGCTCACCGGACAGGACGGGCTACACCTTC.

V is TRBV19 and J is TRBJ2-2, with D possibly called TRBD1 or TRBD2 (5 bases each). The CDR3 contains 15 residues. V was trimmed by 5 bases and J by 1 base, leaving 11 bases between them. CDR1 and CDR2 (germline): LNHDA, SQIVND (reference sequence). DNA for the CDR3: TGTGCCAGTAGTTTGGGACGGAAGAACACCGGGGAGCTGTTTTTT. Translating gives CASSLGRKNTGELFF. Using reference TRBV19 and TRBJ2-2 for the parts outside the CDR3, the full variable domain is DGGITQSPKYLFRKEGQNVTLSCEQNLNHDAMYWYRQDPGQGLRLIYYSQIVNDFQKGDIAEGYSVSREKKESFPLTVTSAQKNPTAFYLCASSLGRKNTGELFFGEGSRLTVL.

This rearrangement joins TRBV2 to TRBJ1-1; D remains ambiguous. CDR3 length: 16 amino acids. V was pared by 4 bases and J by 0 bases, with 15 bases between. CDR1 is SNHLY, CDR2 FYNNEI, per germline. The CDR3 loop reads CASSVLKEFMNTEAFF. The CDR3 nucleotides read TGTGCCAGCAGTGTACTTAAGGAGTTTATGAACACTGAAGCTTTCTTT.

This sequence joins TRBV7-9 and TRBJ1-4; a weak D match, TRBD1 (6 bases). CDR1 is SEHNR and CDR2 is FQNEAQ in the germline V gene (reference sequence). The CDR3 runs to 15 residues. The germline V and J ends were trimmed by 5 bases and 0 bases, with 10 bases remaining between them. This CDR3 is CASSPGQTTNEKLFF. The CDR3 coding sequence is TGTGCCAGCAGCCCCGGACAGACAACTAATGAAAAACTGTTTTTT.

This clone was found once. CDR3: CASSLSGGGYGYTF. CDR3 DNA: TGTGCCAGCAGTTTATCGGGCGGTGGGTATGGCTACACCTTC. This chain joins TRBV27 and TRBJ1-2, with D unresolved. Trimming pared 0 bases from V and 5 bases from J, leaving 10 bases between. Germline-derived CDR1 and CDR2 are MNHEY and SMNVEV (reference sequence). CDR3 length: 14 residues.

In its sample, this clone was seen once. V gene TRBV7-9 combines with J gene TRBJ2-1; 8 positions match TRBD2. The CDR3 is made up of 15 amino acids. V dropped 5 bases and J dropped 10; count of bases not matched to a gene: 13. Germline loops: CDR1 SEHNR, CDR2 FQNEAQ (reference sequence). CDR3 sequence reads: CASSPREGGRGEQFF. The CDR3 nucleotides are TGTGCCAGCAGCCCCCGGGAGGGCGGGAGAGGCGAGCAGTTCTTC. The full variable domain, rest sourced from reference TRBV7-9 and TRBJ2-1, is DTGVSQNPRHKITKRGQNVTFRCDPISEHNRLYWYRQTLGQGPEFLTYFQNEAQLEKSRLLSDRFSAERPKGSFSTLEIQRTEQGDSAMYLCASSPREGGRGEQFFGPGTRLTVL.

This chain links TRBV7-9 with TRBJ1-2; the D gene is possibly TRBD1 (5 bases). The CDR3 loop spans 13 amino acids. V dropped 4 bases and J dropped 8 bases, with 14 bases sitting between them. Germline V gene data show CDR1 as SEHNR and CDR2 as FQNEAQ (reference sequence). This chain's CDR3 is CASSSQGFSGYTF. CDR3 DNA: TGTGCCAGCAGCTCCCAGGGATTCTCCGGCTACACCTTC.

The chain couples TRBV5-4 to TRBJ1-1; no clear D gene. The germline gives CDR1 SGHNT, CDR2 YYREEE (reference sequence). The CDR3 contains 15 residues. The V end was cut by 2 bases, the J end by 3 bases, with 14 bases between. The CDR3 DNA reads as TGTGCCAGCAGCTTTTTTGCCACCGGATACACTGAAGCTTTCTTT. Encoded protein: CASSFFATGYTEAFF.

The V and J genes are TRBV7-8 and TRBJ2-1, with TRBD2 matching 11 bases. This CDR3 is built from 15 residues. Germline assignment: CDR1 SGHVS and CDR2 FQNEAQ. Trimming took 4 bases from V and 8 from J; bases not matched to a gene: 7. This chain's CDR3 is CASSSTTSGMYEQFF. CDR3 nucleotides: TGTGCCAGCAGCTCGACGACTAGCGGGATGTATGAGCAGTTCTTC.

V is TRBV18 and J is TRBJ1-1, with TRBD1 identical over 8 bases. CDR1 and CDR2 from the germline V gene are KGHSH and LQKENI. The CDR3 is made up of 14 amino acids. After removal of 6 bases from V and 4 bases from J, the junction contained 7 bases not matched to a gene. Here the CDR3 reads CASSPRQGSTEAFF. CDR3 bases: TGTGCCAGCTCGCCTAGACAGGGGAGCACTGAAGCTTTCTTT.

The chain has TRBV19 and TRBJ2-2, with 10 positions matching TRBD2. CDR1 and CDR2 (germline): LNHDA, SQIVND (reference sequence). The CDR3 totals 18 residues. V gave up 0 bases and J gave up 2 bases; unmatched junction bases: 6. CDR3 sequence (DNA): TGTGCCAGTAGTATAGAACAGACTAGCGGGCCCAACACCGGGGAGCTGTTTTTT. Residues: CASSIEQTSGPNTGELFF.

The CDR3 DNA reads as TGTGCCAGCAGTTCCACTCATGGACTAGGGGACAATGAGCAGTTCTTC. It yields the protein CASSSTHGLGDNEQFF. V gene TRBV6-5 combines with J gene TRBJ2-1, with TRBD2 identical over 7 bases. Germline CDR1 is MNHEY and CDR2 is SVGAGI. CDR3 size: 16 residues. V lost 4 bases, J lost 5 bases, and 11 bases stayed unmatched.

V usage is TRBV5-4 and J usage is TRBJ2-7; TRBD2 matches at 14 bases. CDR3 length: 15 residues. Trimming cost V 3 bases and J 3 bases; bases outside gene matches: 2. CDR1 and CDR2 (germline): SGHNT, YYREEE (reference sequence). The CDR3 nucleotides read TGTGCCAGCAGCTCCGGGACTAGCGGGGGCTACGAGCAGTACTTC. It yields the protein CASSSGTSGGYEQYF.

The J gene is TRBJ1-5, the V gene TRBV6-1; 7 bases line up with TRBD1. Germline lookup yields CDR1 MNHNS and CDR2 SASEGT. CDR3 length equals 17 residues. With 1 base clipped from V and 5 bases from J, the junction kept 11 bases outside the gene matches. CDR3 bases: TGTGCCAGCAGTGAAGATCTGCGCAGGGGGGCGGATCAGCCCCAGCATTTT. It translates to CASSEDLRRGADQPQHF.

The J gene is TRBJ2-7, the V gene TRBV7-9; 8 bases line up with TRBD2. Germline assignment: CDR1 SEHNR and CDR2 FQNEAQ (reference sequence). CDR3 size: 13 residues. V lost 5 bases, J lost 3 bases, and 3 bases stayed unmatched. CDR3: CASSRTSSYEQYF. The CDR3 DNA is TGTGCCAGCAGCCGGACTAGCAGCTACGAGCAGTACTTC.